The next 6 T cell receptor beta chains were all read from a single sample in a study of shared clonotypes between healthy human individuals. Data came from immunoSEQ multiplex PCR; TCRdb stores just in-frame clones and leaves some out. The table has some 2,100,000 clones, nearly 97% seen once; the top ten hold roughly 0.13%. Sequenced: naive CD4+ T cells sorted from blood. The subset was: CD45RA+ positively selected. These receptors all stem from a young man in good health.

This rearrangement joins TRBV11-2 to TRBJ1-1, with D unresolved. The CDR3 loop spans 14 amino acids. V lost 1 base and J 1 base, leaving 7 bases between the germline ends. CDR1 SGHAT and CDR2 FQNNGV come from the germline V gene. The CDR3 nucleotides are TGTGCCAGCAGCTTAGGTGTACAGAACACTGAAGCTTTCTTT. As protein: CASSLGVQNTEAFF.

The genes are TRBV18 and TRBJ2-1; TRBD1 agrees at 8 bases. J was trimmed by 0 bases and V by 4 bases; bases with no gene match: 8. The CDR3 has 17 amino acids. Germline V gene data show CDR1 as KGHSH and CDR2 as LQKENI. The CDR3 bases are TGTGCCAGCTCACAACTAACAGGGGGGTTCTCCTACAATGAGCAGTTCTTC. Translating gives CASSQLTGGFSYNEQFF.

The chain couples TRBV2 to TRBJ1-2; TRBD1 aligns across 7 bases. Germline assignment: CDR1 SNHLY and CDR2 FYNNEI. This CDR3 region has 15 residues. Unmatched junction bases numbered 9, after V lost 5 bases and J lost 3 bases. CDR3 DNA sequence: TGTGCCAGCAGTCGTCCCGGGACAGAATACTATGGCTACACCTTC. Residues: CASSRPGTEYYGYTF.

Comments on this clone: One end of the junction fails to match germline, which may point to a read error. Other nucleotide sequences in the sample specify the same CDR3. CDR3 sequence: CASSLVGGRGETQYF. The CDR3 nucleotides read TGTGCTAGCAGCTTAGTGGGAGGACGGGGAGAGACCCAGTACTTC. This chain connects TRBV7-7 to TRBJ2-5; a weak D match, TRBD2 (6 bases). This CDR3 region has 15 residues. Germline lookup yields CDR1 SSHAT and CDR2 FNYEAQ (reference sequence).

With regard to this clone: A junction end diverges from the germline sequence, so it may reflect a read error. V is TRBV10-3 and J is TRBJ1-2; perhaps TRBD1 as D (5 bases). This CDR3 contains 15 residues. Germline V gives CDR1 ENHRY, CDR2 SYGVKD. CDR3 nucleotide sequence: TGTGCCATCAGCGAGTCAGGGCTCGCGGCCTATGGCTACACCTTC. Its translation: CAISESGLAAYGYTF.

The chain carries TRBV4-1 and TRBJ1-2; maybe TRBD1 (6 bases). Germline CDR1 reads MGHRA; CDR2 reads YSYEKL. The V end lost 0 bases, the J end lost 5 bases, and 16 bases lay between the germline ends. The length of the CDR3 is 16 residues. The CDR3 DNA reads TGCGCCAGCAGCCAAGAAGTCGGGGGGCCCAGATATGGCTACACCTTC. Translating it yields CASSQEVGGPRYGYTF.